What follows describes a single TCR beta chain. The authors carried out high-throughput sequencing of TCR beta. They applied it to CD8+ and CD4+ T cells obtained from blood. TEMRA cells were FACS-enriched, and CD8+ and CD4+ T cells were isolated negatively. This record comes from a study of CD8 T cells in Susac syndrome. The authors reverse transcribed roughly 0.5 to 1 ug RNA with random hexamers. Coverage of TCR beta CDR3 amplification by immunoSEQ multiplex PCR extended to 54 Vbeta and 13 Jbeta. TCRdb reprocessed the immunoSEQ multiplex PCR reads via MiXCR and lists one record per CDR3 protein. The table includes 250,000 to 350,000 distinct CDR3 sequences, about 85% detected once. Per the germline V gene, CDR1 is LGHDT and CDR2 is YNNKEL (reference sequence). Losses at the gene ends were 5 bases for V and 6 bases for J; bases not matched to a gene: 11. The CDR3 length is 15 residues.

The sequence derives from a human donor with multiple sclerosis. Sequences were obtained from CD8+ T cells from PBMCs. The rearrangement uses TRBV3-1 and TRBJ2-7; 9 bases map to TRBD1. The chain's CDR3 is CASSYLGQGISEQYF. The CDR3 bases are TGTGCCAGCAGCTATCTAGGACAGGGGATTTCCGAGCAGTACTTC.